This TCR beta chain was obtained from a study of T-cell reconstitution after alpha-beta-depleted transplantation in children. It was with unique molecular identifiers that the TCRbeta library was prepared. TCRdb reprocessed the PCR reads with MiXCR, giving one entry per CDR3 protein. This table has around 400,000 distinct CDR3 sequences, 11% appearing once. Germline V gene lookup returns CDR1 SGHNT and CDR2 YYREEE (reference sequence). The CDR3 is made up of 16 amino acids. Trimming removed 0 bases at V and 3 bases at J, with 13 bases between. This clonotype was picked up a small number of times. The sequence was obtained from a human donor who donated a stem cell graft to a child with acute myeloid leukemia. The chain links TRBV5-4 to TRBJ2-4, with D perhaps matching TRBD1 (6 bases). The sample here was PBMCs from the stem cell graft donor, taken from the stem cell graft. The CDR3 spells CASSLGGGFDKNIQYF. In DNA, the CDR3 is TGTGCCAGCAGCTTGGGAGGGGGTTTCGACAAAAACATTCAGTACTTC.